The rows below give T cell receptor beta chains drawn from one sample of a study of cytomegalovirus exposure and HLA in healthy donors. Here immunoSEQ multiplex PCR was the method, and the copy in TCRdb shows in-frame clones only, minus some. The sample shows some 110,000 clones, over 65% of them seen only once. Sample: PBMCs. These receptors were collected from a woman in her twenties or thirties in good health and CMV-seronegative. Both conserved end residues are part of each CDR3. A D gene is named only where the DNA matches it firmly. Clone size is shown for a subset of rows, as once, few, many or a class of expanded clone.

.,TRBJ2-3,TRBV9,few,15,CASSVSGASTDTQYF,TGTGCCAGCAGCGTGTCAGGGGCTAGCACAGATACGCAGTATTTT
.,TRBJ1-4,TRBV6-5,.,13,CASSYRLSEKLFF,TGTGCCAGCAGTTACCGTTTATCCGAAAAACTGTTTTTT
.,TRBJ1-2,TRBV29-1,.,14,CSALGNRDYDGYTF,TGCAGCGCCCTTGGCAACCGAGACTACGATGGCTACACCTTC
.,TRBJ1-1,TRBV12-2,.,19,CASRLALFRDTYFHTEAFF,TGTGCAAGTCGCTTAGCATTATTCCGGGACACCTATTTCCACACTGAAGCTTTCTTT
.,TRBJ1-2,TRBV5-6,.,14,CASSLEQLDYGYTF,TGTGCCAGCAGCTTGGAACAGCTTGACTATGGCTACACCTTC
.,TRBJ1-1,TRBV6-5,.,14,CASNRDAGNTEAFF,TGTGCCAGCAATCGGGATGCGGGGAACACTGAAGCTTTCTTT
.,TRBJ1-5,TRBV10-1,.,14,CASSEGTTNQPQHF,TGCGCCAGCAGTGAGGGCACTACAAATCAGCCCCAGCATTTT
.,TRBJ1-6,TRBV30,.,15,CAWKAGSSYNSPLHF,TGTGCCTGGAAAGCAGGGTCGTCCTATAATTCACCCCTCCACTTT
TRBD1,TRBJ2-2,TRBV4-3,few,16,CASSLEAGGLTGELFF,TGCGCCAGCAGCCTTGAGGCAGGGGGCTTAACCGGGGAGCTGTTTTTT
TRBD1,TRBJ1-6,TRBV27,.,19,CASSSQLIRGTGFNSPLHF,TGTGCCAGCAGTTCTCAACTCATCCGCGGGACAGGGTTCAATTCACCCCTTCACTTT
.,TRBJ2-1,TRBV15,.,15,CATSGERAPYNEQFF,TGTGCCACCAGCGGCGAGCGGGCCCCCTACAATGAGCAGTTCTTC
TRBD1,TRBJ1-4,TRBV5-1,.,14,CASRTGQGSEKLFF,TGCGCCAGCAGGACGGGACAGGGGAGTGAAAAACTGTTTTTT
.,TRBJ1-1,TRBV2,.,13,CASRTIRNTEAFF,TGTGCCAGCAGGACCATCAGGAACACTGAGGCTTTCTTT
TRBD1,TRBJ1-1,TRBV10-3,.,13,CAISPGQGTEAFF,TGTGCCATCTCTCCGGGACAGGGCACTGAAGCTTTCTTT
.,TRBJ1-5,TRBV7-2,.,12,CASSLVNQPQHF,TGTGCCAGCAGCTTAGTAAATCAGCCCCAGCATTTT
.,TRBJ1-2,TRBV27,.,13,CASSLKRDYGYTF,TGTGCCAGCAGTTTAAAGCGAGATTATGGCTACACCTTC
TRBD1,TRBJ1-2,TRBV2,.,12,CASCPGQGGYTF,TGTGCCAGCTGCCCGGGACAGGGGGGCTACACCTTC
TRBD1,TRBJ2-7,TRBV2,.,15,CASTPNSGQPADQYF,TGTGCCAGCACCCCAAATTCGGGACAGCCGGCGGATCAGTACTTC
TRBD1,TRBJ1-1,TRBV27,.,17,CASSATTGTAMNTEAFF,TGTGCCAGCAGTGCGACGACGGGGACAGCTATGAACACTGAAGCTTTCTTT
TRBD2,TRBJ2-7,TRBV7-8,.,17,CASSLAGGSGGTYEQYF,TGTGCCAGCAGCTTAGCTGGGGGTAGCGGGGGGACCTACGAGCAGTACTTC
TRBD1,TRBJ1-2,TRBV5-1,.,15,CASTNPGQGAYGYTF,TGCGCCAGCACCAACCCGGGACAGGGCGCCTATGGCTACACCTTC
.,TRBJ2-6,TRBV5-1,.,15,CASSRTGSGANVLTF,TGCGCCAGCAGCCGAACAGGGTCCGGGGCCAACGTCCTGACTTTC
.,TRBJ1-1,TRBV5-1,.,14,CASSSYTGGTEAFF,TGCGCCAGCAGTTCTTATACGGGGGGCACTGAAGCTTTCTTT
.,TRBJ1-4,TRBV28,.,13,CAINRGYNEKLFF,TGTGCCATCAATAGGGGATACAATGAAAAACTGTTTTTT
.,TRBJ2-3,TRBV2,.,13,CASSDFGGDTQYF,TGTGCCAGCAGTGATTTCGGGGGAGATACGCAGTATTTT
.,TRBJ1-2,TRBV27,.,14,CASSSVLSNYGYTF,TGTGCCAGCAGTTCGGTCCTGTCTAACTATGGCTACACCTTC
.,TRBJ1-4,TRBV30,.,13,CAGNFDPGEKLFF,TGTGCCGGGAACTTCGACCCGGGAGAAAAACTGTTTTTT
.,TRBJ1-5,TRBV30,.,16,CAWSVLGRLSNQPQHF,TGTGCCTGGAGTGTACTTGGCAGGCTTAGCAATCAGCCCCAGCATTTT
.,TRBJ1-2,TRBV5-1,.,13,CASSLAGEGGYTF,TGCGCCAGCAGCTTGGCCGGGGAGGGCGGCTACACCTTC
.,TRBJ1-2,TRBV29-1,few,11,CSVVGENGYTF,TGCAGCGTTGTTGGGGAGAATGGCTACACCTTC
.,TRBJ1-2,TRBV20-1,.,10,CSARQGGYTF,TGCAGTGCCCGCCAGGGTGGCTACACCTTC
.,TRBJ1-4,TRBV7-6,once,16,CASSSLMGGANEKLFF,TGTGCCAGCAGCTCCCTAATGGGAGGCGCTAATGAAAAACTGTTTTTT
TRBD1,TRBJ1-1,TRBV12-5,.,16,CASGLGDRETGTEAFF,TGTGCTAGTGGTTTGGGGGACAGGGAAACGGGCACTGAAGCTTTCTTT
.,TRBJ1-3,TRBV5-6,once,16,CASLRAGSTSGNTIYF,TGTGCCAGCCTACGGGCAGGGTCAACCTCTGGAAACACCATATATTTT
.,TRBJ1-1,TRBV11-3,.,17,CASSSFFPGGLNTEAFF,TGTGCCAGCAGCTCCTTTTTTCCCGGGGGGTTGAACACTGAAGCTTTCTTT
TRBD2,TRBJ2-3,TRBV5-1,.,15,CASSPPGGSTDTQYF,TGCGCCAGCAGCCCTCCGGGGGGAAGTACAGATACGCAGTATTTT
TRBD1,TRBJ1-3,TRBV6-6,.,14,CASRRGQGENTIYF,TGTGCCAGCAGGAGGGGACAGGGGGAAAACACCATATATTTT
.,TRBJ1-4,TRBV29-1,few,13,CSVSPGSYEKLFF,TGCAGCGTTTCCCCAGGTTCCTATGAAAAACTGTTTTTT
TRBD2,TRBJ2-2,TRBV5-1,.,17,CASSLEAGVYLTGELFF,TGCGCCAGCAGCTTGGAAGCGGGAGTCTACCTCACCGGGGAGCTGTTTTTT
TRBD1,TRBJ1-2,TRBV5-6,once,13,CATRRTGNYGYTF,TGTGCCACCCGGCGGACAGGGAACTATGGCTACACCTTC
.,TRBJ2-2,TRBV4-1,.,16,CASSQERGRNTGELFF,TGCGCCAGCAGCCAAGAAAGGGGCCGAAACACCGGGGAGCTGTTTTTT
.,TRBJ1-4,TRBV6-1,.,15,CASFPWGGTNEKLFF,TGTGCCAGCTTTCCGTGGGGAGGAACTAATGAAAAACTGTTTTTT